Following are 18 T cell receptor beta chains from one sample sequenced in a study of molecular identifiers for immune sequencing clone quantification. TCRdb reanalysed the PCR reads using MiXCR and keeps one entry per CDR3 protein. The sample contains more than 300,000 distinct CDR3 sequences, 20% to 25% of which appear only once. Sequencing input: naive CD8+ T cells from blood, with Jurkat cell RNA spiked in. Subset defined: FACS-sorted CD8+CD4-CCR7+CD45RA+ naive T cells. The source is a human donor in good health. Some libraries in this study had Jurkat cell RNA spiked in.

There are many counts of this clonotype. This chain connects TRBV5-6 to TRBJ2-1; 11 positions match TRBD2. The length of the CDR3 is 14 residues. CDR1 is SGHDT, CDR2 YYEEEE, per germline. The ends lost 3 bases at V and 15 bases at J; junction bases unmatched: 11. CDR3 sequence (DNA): TGTGCCAGCAGCTCCACGGGACTAGCGGTCGAGGCGTTCTTC. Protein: CASSSTGLAVEAFF.

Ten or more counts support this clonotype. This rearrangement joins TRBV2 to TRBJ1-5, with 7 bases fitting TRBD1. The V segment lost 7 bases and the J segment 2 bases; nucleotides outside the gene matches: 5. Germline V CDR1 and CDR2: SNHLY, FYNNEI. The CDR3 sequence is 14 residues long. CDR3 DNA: TGTGCCAGCACCCCCCAGGGGGGCAATCAGCCCCAGCATTTT. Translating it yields CASTPQGGNQPQHF.

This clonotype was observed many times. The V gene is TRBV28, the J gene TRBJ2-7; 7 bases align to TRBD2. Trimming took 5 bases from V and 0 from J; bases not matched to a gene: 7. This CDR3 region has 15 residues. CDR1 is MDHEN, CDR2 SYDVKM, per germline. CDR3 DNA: TGTGCCAGCAGTAAAGGACTAGGGCCCTCCTACGAGCAGTACTTC. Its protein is CASSKGLGPSYEQYF.

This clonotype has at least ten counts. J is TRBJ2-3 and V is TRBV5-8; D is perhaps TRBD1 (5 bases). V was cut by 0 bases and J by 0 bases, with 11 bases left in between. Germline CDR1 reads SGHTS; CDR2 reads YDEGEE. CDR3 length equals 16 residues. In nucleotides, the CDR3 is TGTGCCAGCAGCTTGGAGGGGTTTACTAGCACAGATACGCAGTATTTT. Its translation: CASSLEGFTSTDTQYF.

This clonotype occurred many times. In nucleotides, the CDR3 is TGCAGCGTTGAATCCAGCGGGAGAAACGAGCAGTACTTC. This translates into CSVESSGRNEQYF. This chain links TRBV29-1 with TRBJ2-7; 8 bases fit TRBD2. The CDR3 loop spans 13 amino acids. The germline V gene encodes CDR1 SQVTM and CDR2 ANQGSEA. The junction had 5 bases not matched to a gene; V was cut back by 2 bases and J by 5 bases.

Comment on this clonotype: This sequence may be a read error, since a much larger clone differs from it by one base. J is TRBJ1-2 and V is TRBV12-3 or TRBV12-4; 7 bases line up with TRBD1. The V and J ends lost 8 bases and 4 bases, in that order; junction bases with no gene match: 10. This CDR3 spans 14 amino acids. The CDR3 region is CASDPTGERYGYTF. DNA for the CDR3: TGTGCCAGCGATCCAACAGGGGAACGCTATGGCTACACCTTC.

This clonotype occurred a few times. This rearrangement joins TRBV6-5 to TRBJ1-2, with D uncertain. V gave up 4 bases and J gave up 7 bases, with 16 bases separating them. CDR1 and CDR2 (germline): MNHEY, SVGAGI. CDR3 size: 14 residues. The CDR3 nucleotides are TGTGCCAGCAGTTGGTCAAGTGACATACGTGGCTACACCTTC. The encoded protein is CASSWSSDIRGYTF.

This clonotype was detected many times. The CDR3 DNA reads TGTGCCAGCAAGGGTATGACAGATTACACTGAAGCTTTCTTT. Encoded protein: CASKGMTDYTEAFF. The chain recombines TRBV6-2 or TRBV6-3 with TRBJ1-1; tentative D call: TRBD1 (5 bases). V was trimmed by 7 bases and J by 3 bases, leaving 15 bases between them. The CDR3 has 14 amino acids. Germline CDR1 is MNHEY and CDR2 is SVGEGT.

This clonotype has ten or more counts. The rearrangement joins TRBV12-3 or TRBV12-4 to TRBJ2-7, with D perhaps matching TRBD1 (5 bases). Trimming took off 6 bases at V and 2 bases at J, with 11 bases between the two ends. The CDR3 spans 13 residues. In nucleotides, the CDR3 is TGTGCCAGCAGCCACGGACATCCCTACGAGCAGTACTTC. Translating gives CASSHGHPYEQYF.

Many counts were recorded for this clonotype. For the CDR3, the DNA is TGTGCCAGCAGCCAAGATTTGCTGAGAGACGAGCAGTACTTC. It is translated as CASSQDLLRDEQYF. The rearrangement joins TRBV3-1 to TRBJ2-7; D is undetermined. Between the trimmed V and J ends, which lost 0 bases and 5 bases, there was a span of 11 bases. There are 14 residues in the CDR3. Germline CDR1 is LGHDT and CDR2 is YNNKEL (reference sequence).

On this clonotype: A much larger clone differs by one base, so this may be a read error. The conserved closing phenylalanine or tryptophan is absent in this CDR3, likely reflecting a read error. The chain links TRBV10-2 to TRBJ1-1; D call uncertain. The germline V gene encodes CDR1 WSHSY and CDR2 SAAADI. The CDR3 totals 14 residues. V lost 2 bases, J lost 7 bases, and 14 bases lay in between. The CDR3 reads CASSEHPVGSEAFS. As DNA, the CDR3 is TGCGCCAGCAGTGAGCACCCGGTAGGAAGTGAAGCTTTCTCT.

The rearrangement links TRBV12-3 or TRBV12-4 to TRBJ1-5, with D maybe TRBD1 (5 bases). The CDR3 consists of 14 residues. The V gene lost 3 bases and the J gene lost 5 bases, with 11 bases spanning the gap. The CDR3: CASSLTVGDQPQHF. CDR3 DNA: TGTGCCAGCAGTTTGACAGTGGGCGATCAGCCCCAGCATTTT.

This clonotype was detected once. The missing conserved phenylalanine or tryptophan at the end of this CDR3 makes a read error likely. CDR3 residues: CASSDGTPREQYS. For the CDR3, the DNA is TGTGCCAGCAGTGACGGGACACCCCGCGAGCAGTACTCC. The genes are TRBV6-2 or TRBV6-3 and TRBJ2-7, with D possibly TRBD1 on 6 matching bases. With 5 bases removed from V and 6 bases from J, the gap between germline ends came to 14 bases. CDR3 length: 13 amino acids. Germline V gene lookup returns CDR1 MNHEY and CDR2 SVGEGT.

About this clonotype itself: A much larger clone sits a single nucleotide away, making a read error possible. This CDR3 is CASGSGTSRYTGELFF. The CDR3 nucleotides are TGTGCCAGCGGCTCCGGGACTAGCAGATACACCGGGGAGCTGTTTTTT. The genes are TRBV5-6 and TRBJ2-2; 9 nucleotides line up with TRBD2. CDR3 length: 16 residues. From germline, CDR1 is SGHDT and CDR2 YYEEEE. V lost 7 bases, J lost 3 bases, and 10 bases stayed unmatched.

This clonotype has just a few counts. CDR3 in DNA: TGTGCCAGCAGTTCCCCTTCGCAGACCTATGGCTACACCTTC. Encoded protein: CASSSPSQTYGYTF. This rearrangement joins TRBV27 to TRBJ1-2; D uncertain. Germline V gene sequence: CDR1 MNHEY, CDR2 SMNVEV (reference sequence). Trimming removed 4 bases from V and 4 bases from J, with 13 bases in between. This CDR3 has 14 amino acids.

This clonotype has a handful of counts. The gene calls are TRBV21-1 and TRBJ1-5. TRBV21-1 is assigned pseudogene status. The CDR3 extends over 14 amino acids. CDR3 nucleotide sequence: TGTGCCAGCCCAGCAATGGGGTTGAATCAGCCCCAGCATTTT. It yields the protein CASPAMGLNQPQHF.

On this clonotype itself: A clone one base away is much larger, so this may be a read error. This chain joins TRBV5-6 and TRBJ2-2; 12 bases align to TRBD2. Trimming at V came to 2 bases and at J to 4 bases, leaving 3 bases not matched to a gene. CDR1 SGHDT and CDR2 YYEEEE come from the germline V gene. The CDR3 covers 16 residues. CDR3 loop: CASSLTTSGSTGELFF. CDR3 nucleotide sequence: TGTGCCAGCAGCTTAACGACTAGCGGGAGCACCGGGGAGCTGTTTTTT.

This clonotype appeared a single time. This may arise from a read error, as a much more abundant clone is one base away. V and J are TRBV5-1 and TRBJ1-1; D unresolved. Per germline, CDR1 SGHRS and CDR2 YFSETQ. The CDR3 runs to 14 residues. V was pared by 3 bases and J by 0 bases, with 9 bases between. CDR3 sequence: CASSSQSMNTEAFF. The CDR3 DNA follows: TGCGCCAGCAGCTCGCAGTCCATGAACACTGAAGCTTTCTTT.